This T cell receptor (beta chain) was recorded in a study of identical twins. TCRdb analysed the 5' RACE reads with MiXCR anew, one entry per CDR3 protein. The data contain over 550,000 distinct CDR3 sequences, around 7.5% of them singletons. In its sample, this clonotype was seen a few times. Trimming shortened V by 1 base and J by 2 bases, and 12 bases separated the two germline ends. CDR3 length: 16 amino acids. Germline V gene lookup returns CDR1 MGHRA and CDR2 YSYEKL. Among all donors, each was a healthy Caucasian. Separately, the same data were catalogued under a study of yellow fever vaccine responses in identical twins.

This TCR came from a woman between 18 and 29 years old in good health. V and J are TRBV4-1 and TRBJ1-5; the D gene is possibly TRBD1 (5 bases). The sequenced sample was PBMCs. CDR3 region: CASSQGGGFGNQPQHF. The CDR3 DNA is TGCGCCAGCAGCCAAGGTGGGGGATTTGGCAATCAGCCCCAGCATTTT.